This TCR beta chain was captured in a study of long-term antiretroviral therapy in people with HIV. The run of the v3.0 immunoSEQ assay was at survey level. Only in-frame clones appear in the TCRdb table, and some are missing; sequencing was by immunoSEQ multiplex PCR. This sample has approximately 31,000 clones, with around 97% found just once. A word on this clone: Its antigen is unidentified.

The CDR3 sequence is 11 residues long. The germline CDR1 and CDR2 sequences are SGDLS and YYNGEE. The V end lost 3 bases, the J end lost 4 bases, and 3 bases lay between the germline ends. Study-level results: Comparison with controls showed narrower CDR3 length ranges in HIV repertoires.

The sample consisted of unsorted PBMCs, taken 6.9 years after starting antiretroviral therapy. This rearrangement joins TRBV9 to TRBJ2-3; D remains ambiguous. The TCR comes from a young man with HIV. CDR3 coding DNA: TGTGCCAGCAGCGCCGCAGATACGCAGTATTTT. The encoded protein is CASSAADTQYF.